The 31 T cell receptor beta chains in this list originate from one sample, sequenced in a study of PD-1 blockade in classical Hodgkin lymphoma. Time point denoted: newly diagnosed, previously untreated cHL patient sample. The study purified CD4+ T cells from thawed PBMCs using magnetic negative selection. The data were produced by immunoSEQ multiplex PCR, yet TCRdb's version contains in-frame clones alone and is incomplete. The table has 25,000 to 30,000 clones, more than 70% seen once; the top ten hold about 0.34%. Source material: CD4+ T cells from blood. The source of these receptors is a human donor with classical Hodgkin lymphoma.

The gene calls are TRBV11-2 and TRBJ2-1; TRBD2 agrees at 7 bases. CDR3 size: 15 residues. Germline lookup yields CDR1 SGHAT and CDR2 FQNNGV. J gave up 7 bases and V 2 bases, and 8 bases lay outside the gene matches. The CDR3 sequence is CASSLTAGAGNEQFF. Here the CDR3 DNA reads TGTGCCAGCAGCTTAACTGCGGGAGCGGGGAATGAGCAGTTCTTC.

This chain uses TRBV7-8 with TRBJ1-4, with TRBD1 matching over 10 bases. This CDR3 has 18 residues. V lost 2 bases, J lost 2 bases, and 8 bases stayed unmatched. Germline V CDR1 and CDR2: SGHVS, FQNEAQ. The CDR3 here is CASSLYRQGAGTNEKLFF. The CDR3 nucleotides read TGTGCCAGCAGCTTATATAGACAGGGGGCAGGGACTAATGAAAAACTGTTTTTT.

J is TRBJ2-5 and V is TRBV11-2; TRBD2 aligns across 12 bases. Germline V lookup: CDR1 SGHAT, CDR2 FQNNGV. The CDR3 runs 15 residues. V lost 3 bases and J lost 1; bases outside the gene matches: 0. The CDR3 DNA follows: TGTGCCAGCAGCTTGGGACTAGCGGGCCAAGAGACCCAGTACTTC. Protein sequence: CASSLGLAGQETQYF.

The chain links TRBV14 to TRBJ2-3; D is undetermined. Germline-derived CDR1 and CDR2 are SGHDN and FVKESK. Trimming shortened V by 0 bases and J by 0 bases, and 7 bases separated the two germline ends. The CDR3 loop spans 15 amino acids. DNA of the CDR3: TGTGCCAGCAGCCAAGATTTGGGCAGCACAGATACGCAGTATTTT. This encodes CASSQDLGSTDTQYF.

CDR3 DNA: TGTGCCAGCAGAGGGGGACTAGCCAGTTATCGGTTCCAGTACTTC. Its protein product is CASRGGLASYRFQYF. The chain combines TRBV2 with TRBJ2-7; 9 bases are a match to TRBD2. This CDR3 comprises 15 residues. Losses at the gene ends were 6 bases for V and 10 bases for J; bases not matched to a gene: 16. Germline CDR1 SNHLY, CDR2 FYNNEI.

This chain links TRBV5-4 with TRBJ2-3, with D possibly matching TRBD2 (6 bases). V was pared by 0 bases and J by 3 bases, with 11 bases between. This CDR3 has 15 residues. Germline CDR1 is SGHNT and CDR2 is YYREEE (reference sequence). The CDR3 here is CASSLGPGETDTQYF. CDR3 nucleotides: TGTGCCAGCAGCTTGGGACCGGGAGAGACAGATACGCAGTATTTT. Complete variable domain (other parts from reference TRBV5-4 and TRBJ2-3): ETGVTQSPTHLIKTRGQQVTLRCSSQSGHNTVSWYQQALGQGPQFIFQYYREEENGRGNFPPRFSGLQFPNYSSELNVNALELDDSALYLCASSLGPGETDTQYFGPGTRLTVL.

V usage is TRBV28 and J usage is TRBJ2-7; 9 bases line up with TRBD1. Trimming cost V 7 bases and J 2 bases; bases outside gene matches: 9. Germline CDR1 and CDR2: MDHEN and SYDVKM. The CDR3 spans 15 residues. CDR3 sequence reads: CASIPDRGSPYEQYF. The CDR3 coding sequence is TGTGCCAGCATCCCGGACAGGGGCAGCCCCTACGAGCAGTACTTC. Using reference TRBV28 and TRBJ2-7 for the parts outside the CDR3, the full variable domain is DVKVTQSSRYLVKRTGEKVFLECVQDMDHENMFWYRQDPGLGLRLIYFSYDVKMKEKGDIPEGYSVSREKKERFSLILESASTNQTSMYLCASIPDRGSPYEQYFGPGTRLTVT.

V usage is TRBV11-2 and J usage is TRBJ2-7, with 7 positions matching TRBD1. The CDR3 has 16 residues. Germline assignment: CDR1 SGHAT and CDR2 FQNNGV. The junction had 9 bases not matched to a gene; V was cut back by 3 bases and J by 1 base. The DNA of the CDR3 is TGTGCCAGCAGCTTGACCGGGACAGCGCTTTCCTACGAGCAGTACTTC. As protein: CASSLTGTALSYEQYF. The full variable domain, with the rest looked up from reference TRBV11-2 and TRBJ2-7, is EAGVAQSPRYKIIEKRQSVAFWCNPISGHATLYWYQQILGQGPKLLIQFQNNGVVDDSQLPKDRFSAERLKGVDSTLKIQPAKLEDSAVYLCASSLTGTALSYEQYFGPGTRLTVT.

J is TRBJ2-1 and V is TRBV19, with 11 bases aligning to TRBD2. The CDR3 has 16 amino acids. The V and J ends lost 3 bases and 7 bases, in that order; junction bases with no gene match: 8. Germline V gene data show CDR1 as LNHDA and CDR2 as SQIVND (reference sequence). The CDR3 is CASSIYRASGRNEQFF. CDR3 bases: TGTGCCAGTAGTATTTATCGGGCTAGCGGGAGGAATGAGCAGTTCTTC.

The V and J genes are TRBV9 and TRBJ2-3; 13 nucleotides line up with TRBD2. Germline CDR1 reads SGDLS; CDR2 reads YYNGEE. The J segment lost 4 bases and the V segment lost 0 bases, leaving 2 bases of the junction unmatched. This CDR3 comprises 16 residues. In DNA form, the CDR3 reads TGTGCCAGCAGCGTAGGGACTAGCGGGAGATCAGATACGCAGTATTTT. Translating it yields CASSVGTSGRSDTQYF.

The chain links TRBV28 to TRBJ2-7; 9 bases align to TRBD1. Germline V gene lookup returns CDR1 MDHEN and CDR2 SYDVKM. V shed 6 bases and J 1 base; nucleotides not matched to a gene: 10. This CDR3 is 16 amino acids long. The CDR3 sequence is CASSLRPGQGSYEQYF. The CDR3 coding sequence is TGTGCCAGCAGCCTGAGACCGGGACAGGGTTCCTACGAGCAGTACTTC.

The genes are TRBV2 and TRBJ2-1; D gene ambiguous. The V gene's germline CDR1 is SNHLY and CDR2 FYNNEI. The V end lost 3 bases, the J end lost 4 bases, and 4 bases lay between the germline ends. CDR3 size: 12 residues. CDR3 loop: CASSEGYNEQFF. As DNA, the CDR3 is TGTGCCAGCAGTGAGGGGTACAATGAGCAGTTCTTC.

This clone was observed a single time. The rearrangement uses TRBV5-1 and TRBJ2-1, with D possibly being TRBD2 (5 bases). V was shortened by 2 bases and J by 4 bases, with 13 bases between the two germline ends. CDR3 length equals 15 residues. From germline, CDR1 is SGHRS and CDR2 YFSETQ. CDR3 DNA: TGCGCCAGCAGCTTTAGAGCGGCGGTTTACAATGAGCAGTTCTTC. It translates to CASSFRAAVYNEQFF. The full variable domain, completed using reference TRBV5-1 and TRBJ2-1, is KAGVTQTPRYLIKTRGQQVTLSCSPISGHRSVSWYQQTPGQGLQFLFEYFSETQRNKGNFPGRFSGRQFSNSRSEMNVSTLELGDSALYLCASSFRAAVYNEQFFGPGTRLTVL.

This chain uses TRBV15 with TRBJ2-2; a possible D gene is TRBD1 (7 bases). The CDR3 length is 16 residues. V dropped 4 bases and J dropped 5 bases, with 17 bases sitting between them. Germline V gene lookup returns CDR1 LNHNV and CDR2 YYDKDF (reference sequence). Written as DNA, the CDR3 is TGTGCCACCAGCACCCCGCAGGGGGGAAGGACCGGGGAGCTGTTTTTT. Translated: CATSTPQGGRTGELFF.

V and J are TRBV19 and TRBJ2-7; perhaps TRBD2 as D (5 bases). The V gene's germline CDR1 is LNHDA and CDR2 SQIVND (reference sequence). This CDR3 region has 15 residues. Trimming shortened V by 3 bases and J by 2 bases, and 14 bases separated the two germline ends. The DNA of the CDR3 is TGTGCCAGTAGTATGAGCCACGGGATGGCCTACGAGCAGTACTTC. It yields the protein CASSMSHGMAYEQYF. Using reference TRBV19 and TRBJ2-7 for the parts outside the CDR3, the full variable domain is DGGITQSPKYLFRKEGQNVTLSCEQNLNHDAMYWYRQDPGQGLRLIYYSQIVNDFQKGDIAEGYSVSREKKESFPLTVTSAQKNPTAFYLCASSMSHGMAYEQYFGPGTRLTVT.

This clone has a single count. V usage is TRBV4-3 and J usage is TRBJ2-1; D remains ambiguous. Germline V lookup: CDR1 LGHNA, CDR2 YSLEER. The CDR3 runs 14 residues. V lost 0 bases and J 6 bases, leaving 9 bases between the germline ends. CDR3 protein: CASSQDQRSNEQFF. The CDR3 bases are TGCGCCAGCAGCCAAGATCAGAGGAGCAATGAGCAGTTCTTC.

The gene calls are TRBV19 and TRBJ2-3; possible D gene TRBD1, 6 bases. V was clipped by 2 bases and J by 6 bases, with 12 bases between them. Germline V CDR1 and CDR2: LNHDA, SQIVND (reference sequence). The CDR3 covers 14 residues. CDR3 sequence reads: CASSITGIGDTQYF. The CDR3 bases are TGTGCCAGTAGTATAACAGGGATTGGGGATACGCAGTATTTT.

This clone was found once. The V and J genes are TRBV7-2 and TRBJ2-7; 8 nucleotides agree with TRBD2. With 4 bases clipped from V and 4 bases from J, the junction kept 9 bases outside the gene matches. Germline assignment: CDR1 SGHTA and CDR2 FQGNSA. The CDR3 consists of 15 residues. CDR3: CASSSGSGSAYEQYF. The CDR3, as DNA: TGTGCCAGCAGCTCCGGGAGCGGGAGTGCTTACGAGCAGTACTTC.

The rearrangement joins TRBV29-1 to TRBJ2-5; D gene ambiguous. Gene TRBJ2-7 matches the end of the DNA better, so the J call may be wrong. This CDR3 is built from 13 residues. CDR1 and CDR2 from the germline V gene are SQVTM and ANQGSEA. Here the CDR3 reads CSANREAPYEQYF. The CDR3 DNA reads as TGCAGCGCCAACCGAGAAGCGCCCTACGAGCAGTACTTC.

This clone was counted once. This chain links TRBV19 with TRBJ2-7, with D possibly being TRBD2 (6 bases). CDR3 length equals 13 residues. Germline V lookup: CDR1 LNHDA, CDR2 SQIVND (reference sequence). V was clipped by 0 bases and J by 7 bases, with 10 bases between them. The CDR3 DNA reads TGTGCCAGTAGTATAGATCGGGAGAGGGAGCAGTACTTC. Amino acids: CASSIDREREQYF.

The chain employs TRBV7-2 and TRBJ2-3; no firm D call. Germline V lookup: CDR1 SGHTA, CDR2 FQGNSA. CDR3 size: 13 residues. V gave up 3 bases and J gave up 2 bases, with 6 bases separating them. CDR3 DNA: TGTGCCAGCAGCTTGGGGTTCACAGATACGCAGTATTTT. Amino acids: CASSLGFTDTQYF.

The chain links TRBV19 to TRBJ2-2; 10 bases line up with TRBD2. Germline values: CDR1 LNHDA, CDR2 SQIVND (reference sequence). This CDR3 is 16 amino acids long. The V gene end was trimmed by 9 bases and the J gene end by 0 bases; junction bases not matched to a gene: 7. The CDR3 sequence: CASLLAGGTNTGELFF. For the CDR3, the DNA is TGTGCCAGCTTATTAGCGGGAGGAACGAACACCGGGGAGCTGTTTTTT.

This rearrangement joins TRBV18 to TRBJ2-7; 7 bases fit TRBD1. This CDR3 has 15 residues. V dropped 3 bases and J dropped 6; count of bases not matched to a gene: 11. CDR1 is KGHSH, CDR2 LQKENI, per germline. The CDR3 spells CASSPGNRGASEQYF. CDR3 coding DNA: TGTGCCAGCTCACCGGGGAACAGGGGAGCGTCCGAGCAGTACTTC. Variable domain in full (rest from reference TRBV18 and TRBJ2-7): NAGVMQNPRHLVRRRGQEARLRCSPMKGHSHVYWYRQLPEEGLKFMVYLQKENIIDESGMPKERFSAEFPKEGPSILRIQQVVRGDSAAYFCASSPGNRGASEQYFGPGTRLTVT.

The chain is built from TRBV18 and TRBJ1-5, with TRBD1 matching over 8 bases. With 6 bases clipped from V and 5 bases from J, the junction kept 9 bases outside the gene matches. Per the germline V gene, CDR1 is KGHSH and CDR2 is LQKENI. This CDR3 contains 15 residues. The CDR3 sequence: CASSPSGQGHQPQHF. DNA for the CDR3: TGTGCCAGCTCTCCCTCCGGACAGGGCCATCAGCCCCAGCATTTT.

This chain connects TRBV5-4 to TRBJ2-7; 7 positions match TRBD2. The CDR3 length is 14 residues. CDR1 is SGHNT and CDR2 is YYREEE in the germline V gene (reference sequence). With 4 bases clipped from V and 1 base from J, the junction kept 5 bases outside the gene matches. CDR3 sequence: CASSPQGGSYEQYF. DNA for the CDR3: TGTGCCAGCAGCCCCCAGGGAGGGTCCTACGAGCAGTACTTC. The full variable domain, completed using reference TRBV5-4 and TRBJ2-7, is ETGVTQSPTHLIKTRGQQVTLRCSSQSGHNTVSWYQQALGQGPQFIFQYYREEENGRGNFPPRFSGLQFPNYSSELNVNALELDDSALYLCASSPQGGSYEQYFGPGTRLTVT.

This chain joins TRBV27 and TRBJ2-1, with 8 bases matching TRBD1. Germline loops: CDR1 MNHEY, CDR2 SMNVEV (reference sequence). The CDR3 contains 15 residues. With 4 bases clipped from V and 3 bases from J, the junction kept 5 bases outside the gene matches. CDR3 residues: CASSSPGQGYNEQFF. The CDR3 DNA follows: TGTGCCAGCAGTTCCCCCGGACAGGGCTACAATGAGCAGTTCTTC.

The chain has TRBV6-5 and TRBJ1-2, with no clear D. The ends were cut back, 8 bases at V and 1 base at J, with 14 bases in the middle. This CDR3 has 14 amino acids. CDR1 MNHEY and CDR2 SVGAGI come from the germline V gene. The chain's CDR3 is CASRGARDNYGYTF. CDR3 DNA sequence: TGTGCCAGCCGGGGAGCACGGGATAACTATGGCTACACCTTC.

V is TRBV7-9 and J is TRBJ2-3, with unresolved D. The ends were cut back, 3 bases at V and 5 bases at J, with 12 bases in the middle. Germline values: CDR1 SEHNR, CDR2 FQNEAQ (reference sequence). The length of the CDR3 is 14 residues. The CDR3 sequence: CASSFGTPGDTQYF. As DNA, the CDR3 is TGTGCCAGCAGCTTCGGCACCCCGGGAGATACGCAGTATTTT.

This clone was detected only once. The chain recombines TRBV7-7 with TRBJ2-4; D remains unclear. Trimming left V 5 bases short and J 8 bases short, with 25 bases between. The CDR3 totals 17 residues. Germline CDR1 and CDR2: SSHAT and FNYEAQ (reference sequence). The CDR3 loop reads CASSLFEEFSLLDIQYF. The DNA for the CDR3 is TGTGCCAGCAGCCTCTTCGAGGAGTTCTCTCTTCTGGACATTCAGTACTTC.

CDR3 in amino acids: CASSFGTGDGNTIYF. The CDR3 DNA is TGTGCCAGCAGCTTTGGGACAGGGGATGGAAACACCATATATTTT. The chain combines TRBV5-5 with TRBJ1-3; TRBD1 matches at 10 bases. Germline CDR1 SGHKS, CDR2 YYEKEE (reference sequence). V dropped 2 bases and J dropped 3; count of bases not matched to a gene: 2. This CDR3 region has 15 residues.

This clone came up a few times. CDR3 in DNA: TGCAGCGTCGGAAGGTATCACGGGTATCAGAACACTGAAGCTTTCTTT. Encoded protein: CSVGRYHGYQNTEAFF. The genes are TRBV29-1 and TRBJ1-1; no clear D. V was cut by 6 bases and J by 1 base, with 21 bases left in between. Germline values: CDR1 SQVTM, CDR2 ANQGSEA. The CDR3 loop spans 16 amino acids.